The subject of this entry is one TCR beta chain. As yet, its antigen is unknown. This specimen belongs to a study of T cell repertoires in cytomegalovirus infection. Study-wide background: HLA-B-restricted CMV epitopes that are well studied were used alongside recently identified HLA-C-restricted ones. Indicated by public TCR beta signatures were CMV infection and matching HLA type. Findings and caveats of the study: The ex vivo response was dominated by HLA-C-restricted CMV-specific TCR beta clonotypes.

V was pared by 3 bases and J by 4 bases, with 8 bases of the junction left unmatched. Germline assignment: CDR1 MNHEY and CDR2 SVGAGI. This CDR3 is built from 15 residues. TCRdb passed the reads through MiXCR, listing each CDR3 protein once. The sample has about a million distinct CDR3 sequences, approximately 31% seen once. Sequenced material: cultured CD8+ T cells from PBMCs, taken from culture after CMV antigen stimulation. The V gene is TRBV6-5, the J gene TRBJ1-1; TRBD1 agrees at 7 bases. This clonotype was obtained from a human donor in good health (CMV status not recorded). Some clones in this sample may be carry-over from other donors' samples. The CDR3 here is CASSYYRGMGTEAFF. The CDR3 DNA reads TGTGCCAGCAGTTATTACAGGGGTATGGGCACTGAAGCTTTCTTT.